The 9 T cell receptor beta chains below come from one sample, sequenced in a study of response to subunit inactivated influenza vaccine. TCRdb reanalysed the RT-PCR reads using MiXCR and keeps one entry per CDR3 protein. Here the sample spans around 530,000 distinct CDR3 sequences, 10% to 15% being singletons. The specimen comprised PBMCs from blood, sampled on the day of vaccination. Source of these receptors: a man aged 50-59 years who received an inactivated influenza vaccine.

As regards this clonotype: Given a much more abundant clone one base away, this may be a read error. This sequence joins TRBV7-9 and TRBJ2-7; no reliable D call. CDR1 and CDR2 (germline): SEHNR, FQNEAQ (reference sequence). Between the trimmed V and J ends, which lost 3 bases and 0 bases, there was a span of 9 bases. This CDR3 region has 14 residues. CDR3 sequence: CASSFARSSYEQYF. DNA for the CDR3: TGTGCCAGCAGCTTCGCCAGGAGCTCCTACGAGCAGTACTTC.

This clonotype was found a few times. The chain links TRBV6-1 to TRBJ1-1; D not resolved. The CDR3 has 15 amino acids. The germline CDR1 and CDR2 sequences are MNHNS and SASEGT. Trimming removed 6 bases from V and 5 bases from J, with 19 bases in between. The CDR3 DNA reads as TGTGCCAGCAGCCGGAATATGATGCGGGCGACTGAAGCTTTCTTT. Amino acid sequence: CASSRNMMRATEAFF.

This clonotype has only a few counts. J is TRBJ1-3 and V is TRBV5-1; D gene ambiguous. Trimming removed 1 base from V and 0 bases from J, with 8 bases in between. The CDR3 sequence is 15 residues long. Germline V CDR1 and CDR2: SGHRS, YFSETQ. CDR3 loop: CASSLHGLSGNTIYF. In DNA, the CDR3 is TGCGCCAGCAGCTTGCATGGCCTCTCTGGAAACACCATATATTTT.

This clonotype was counted a few times. V and J are TRBV5-1 and TRBJ2-5, with D maybe TRBD2 (6 bases). This CDR3 region has 13 residues. CDR1 and CDR2 from the germline V gene are SGHRS and YFSETQ. Trimming cost V 3 bases and J 1 base, with 7 bases left between them. CDR3 amino acids: CASSWDFQETQYF. Here the CDR3 DNA reads TGCGCCAGCAGCTGGGACTTCCAAGAGACCCAGTACTTC.

The chain employs TRBV12-3 or TRBV12-4 and TRBJ2-1; D might be TRBD1 (6 bases). With 5 bases removed from V and 0 bases from J, the gap between germline ends came to 14 bases. The CDR3 totals 16 residues. The CDR3 DNA is TGTGCCAGCAGTACAGGGTATAGGAGCTCCTACAATGAGCAGTTCTTC. Its translation is CASSTGYRSSYNEQFF.

This clonotype was counted a few times. This sequence joins TRBV20-1 and TRBJ2-7; TRBD2 agrees at 8 bases. The V and J ends lost 6 bases and 5 bases, in that order; junction bases with no gene match: 15. In germline, CDR1 is DFQATT, CDR2 SNEGSKA (reference sequence). This CDR3 comprises 15 residues. The CDR3 DNA reads as TGCAGTGCCCAACCGAATCAGCGGGAGTACCACGAGCAGTACTTC. This translates into CSAQPNQREYHEQYF.

The sample holds a few counts of this clonotype. The chain uses TRBV5-1 and TRBJ2-1; TRBD2 matches 9 bases. The germline V gene encodes CDR1 SGHRS and CDR2 YFSETQ. This CDR3 is 14 amino acids long. J was trimmed by 8 bases and V by 4 bases; bases with no gene match: 7. The CDR3 DNA reads TGCGCCAGCAGCAGGGGGACTAGCTTTGATGAGCAGTTCTTC. The encoded protein is CASSRGTSFDEQFF. Full variable domain (outside the CDR3, taken from reference TRBV5-1 and TRBJ2-1): KAGVTQTPRYLIKTRGQQVTLSCSPISGHRSVSWYQQTPGQGLQFLFEYFSETQRNKGNFPGRFSGRQFSNSRSEMNVSTLELGDSALYLCASSRGTSFDEQFFGPGTRLTVL.

CDR3 region: CASSYRRQGVNPLHF. In DNA, the CDR3 is TGTGCCAGCAGTTATCGTCGGCAGGGGGTTAACCCCCTCCACTTT. The chain uses TRBV6-2 or TRBV6-3 and TRBJ1-6; TRBD1 matches 7 bases. Losses at the gene ends were 3 bases for V and 13 bases for J; bases not matched to a gene: 12. Germline V CDR1 and CDR2: MNHEY, SVGEGT. The CDR3 is 15 residues long.

This clonotype was detected ten times or more. This chain connects TRBV5-1 to TRBJ2-3; D unresolved. The germline V and J ends were trimmed by 3 bases and 0 bases, with 11 bases remaining between them. CDR1 SGHRS and CDR2 YFSETQ come from the germline V gene. This CDR3 spans 15 amino acids. The CDR3 loop is CASSSRRISTDTQYF. In nucleotides, the CDR3 is TGCGCCAGCAGCTCGCGACGGATTAGCACAGATACGCAGTATTTT.